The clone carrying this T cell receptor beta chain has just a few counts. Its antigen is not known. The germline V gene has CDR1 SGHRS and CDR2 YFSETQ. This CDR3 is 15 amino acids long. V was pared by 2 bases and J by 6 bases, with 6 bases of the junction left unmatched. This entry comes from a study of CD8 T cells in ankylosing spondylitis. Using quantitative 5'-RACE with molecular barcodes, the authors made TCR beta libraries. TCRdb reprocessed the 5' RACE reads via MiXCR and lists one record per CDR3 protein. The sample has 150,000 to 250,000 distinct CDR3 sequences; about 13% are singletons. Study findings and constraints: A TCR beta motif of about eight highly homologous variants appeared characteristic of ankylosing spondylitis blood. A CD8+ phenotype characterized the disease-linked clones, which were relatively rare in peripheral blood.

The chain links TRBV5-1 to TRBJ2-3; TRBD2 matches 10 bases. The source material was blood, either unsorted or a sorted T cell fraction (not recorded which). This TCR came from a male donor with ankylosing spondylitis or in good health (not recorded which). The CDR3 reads CASSFLAGVADTQYF. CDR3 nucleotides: TGCGCCAGCAGCTTCCTAGCGGGGGTGGCGGATACGCAGTATTTT.